The 31 T cell receptor beta chains presented below share a single source sample, sequenced in a study of T cell repertoires in cytomegalovirus infection. TCRdb reanalysed the reads using MiXCR and keeps one entry per CDR3 protein. The sample lists roughly 300,000 distinct CDR3 sequences; approximately 9.5% were seen once. The source material was PBMCs. The receptors originated from a human donor in good health (CMV status not recorded). Some clones in this sample may be carry-over from other donors' samples.

The table lists this clonotype with many counts. The chain uses TRBV11-2 and TRBJ2-7; the match to TRBD2 covers 10 bases. Germline V gene sequence: CDR1 SGHAT, CDR2 FQNNGV. V was pared by 2 bases and J by 4 bases, with 8 bases of the junction left unmatched. The CDR3 loop spans 16 amino acids. DNA for the CDR3: TGTGCCAGCAGCTTACCTTTAGCGGGAGGATCTTACGAGCAGTACTTC. It encodes CASSLPLAGGSYEQYF.

At least ten counts were recorded for this clonotype. J is TRBJ2-7 and V is TRBV20-1; D gene unclear. The germline gives CDR1 DFQATT, CDR2 SNEGSKA (reference sequence). The CDR3 has 13 residues. Trimming removed 3 bases at V and 0 bases at J, with 9 bases between. CDR3 bases: TGCAGTGCTAGGGTGGGCAGCTCCTACGAGCAGTACTTC. Protein: CSARVGSSYEQYF.

This clonotype was observed a single time. The genes are TRBV6-4 and TRBJ2-3, with D unresolved. V lost 0 bases to trimming and J lost 2 bases, with 9 bases between them. The germline V gene has CDR1 MRHNA and CDR2 SNTAGT. The CDR3 covers 15 residues. The CDR3, as DNA: TGTGCCAGCAGTGACTCTGGCGGAAACACAGATACGCAGTATTTT. Translation: CASSDSGGNTDTQYF.

This clonotype was seen only a few times. The chain joins TRBV7-3 to TRBJ2-4, with D possibly being TRBD1 (6 bases). V lost 4 bases and J lost 8, with 18 bases in between. The CDR3 is made up of 15 amino acids. Germline V gives CDR1 SGHTA, CDR2 FQGTGA. The CDR3 reads CASSSRGQLNHIQYF. CDR3 DNA: TGTGCCAGCAGCTCCCGCGGACAGTTGAACCACATTCAGTACTTC.

This clonotype came up many times. The chain joins TRBV12-3 or TRBV12-4 to TRBJ1-2, with D tentatively TRBD1 (5 bases). The CDR3 loop spans 14 amino acids. The V end was cut by 3 bases, the J end by 2 bases, with 10 bases between. CDR3: CASSLGRENYGYTF. The CDR3 region has the DNA TGTGCCAGCAGTTTGGGACGGGAAAACTATGGCTACACCTTC.

This chain links TRBV6-2 or TRBV6-3 with TRBJ2-7, with D tentatively TRBD2 (6 bases). This CDR3 region has 15 residues. Germline V CDR1 and CDR2: MNHEY, SVGEGT. V lost 6 bases, J lost 2 bases, and 17 bases lay in between. CDR3 in amino acids: CASRDPGDWTYEQYF. For the CDR3, the DNA is TGTGCCAGCAGAGACCCGGGAGATTGGACCTACGAGCAGTACTTC.

In this sample, this clonotype turned up many times. The chain links TRBV11-1 to TRBJ2-1, with D uncertain. The CDR3 is 15 residues long. Germline assignment: CDR1 SGHAT and CDR2 FQDESV (reference sequence). V was trimmed by 0 bases and J by 6 bases, leaving 12 bases between them. The CDR3 bases are TGTGCCAGCAGCTTAGCATCGACCAAGCCCAATGAGCAGTTCTTC. Protein product: CASSLASTKPNEQFF.

At least ten counts were recorded for this clonotype. CDR3 DNA: TGTGCCAGCAGCTTGGAGGGGCCTCTCCGGGGGGATGAAAAACTGTTTTTT. Protein product: CASSLEGPLRGDEKLFF. The rearrangement uses TRBV5-4 and TRBJ1-4; possible D gene TRBD1, 5 bases. Per germline, CDR1 SGHNT and CDR2 YYREEE (reference sequence). Trimming took off 0 bases at V and 6 bases at J, with 18 bases between the two ends. This CDR3 region has 17 residues. The variable domain in full, with the rest retrieved from reference TRBV5-4 and TRBJ1-4, is ETGVTQSPTHLIKTRGQQVTLRCSSQSGHNTVSWYQQALGQGPQFIFQYYREEENGRGNFPPRFSGLQFPNYSSELNVNALELDDSALYLCASSLEGPLRGDEKLFFGSGTQLSVL.

The chain joins TRBV20-1 to TRBJ2-1; TRBD1 is a possible D gene (6 bases). This CDR3 has 19 residues. Germline V gene data show CDR1 as DFQATT and CDR2 as SNEGSKA (reference sequence). The ends were cut back, 0 bases at V and 1 base at J, with 22 bases in the middle. Here the CDR3 DNA reads TGCAGTGCTAGAGATCTTCGTGGACAGCCAAAGAAGTCCTACAATGAGCAGTTCTTC. It is translated as CSARDLRGQPKKSYNEQFF.

This clonotype was detected a few times. The chain combines TRBV30 with TRBJ2-1; D is undetermined. V was pared by 3 bases and J by 13 bases, with 13 bases between. This CDR3 comprises 11 residues. Germline-derived CDR1 and CDR2 are GTSNPN and SVGIG (reference sequence). The DNA of the CDR3 is TGTGCCTGGAGAAGGTCGGGTTATCAGTTCTTC. As protein: CAWRRSGYQFF.

As concerns this clonotype: Without the conserved terminal phenylalanine or tryptophan, this CDR3 likely stems from a read error. The rearrangement uses TRBV11-3 and TRBJ1-1, with D perhaps TRBD1 (5 bases). The germline V and J ends were trimmed by 3 bases and 11 bases, with 16 bases remaining between them. The germline V gene has CDR1 SGHNT and CDR2 YENEEA. The CDR3 spans 13 residues. The CDR3 DNA reads as TGTGCCAGCAGCTTGGGACCCCAATCGGCGGCTTTCTAT. This translates into CASSLGPQSAAFY.

This clonotype turned up a few times. The chain recombines TRBV7-3 with TRBJ1-1, with 7 bases matching TRBD1. The germline V gene has CDR1 SGHTA and CDR2 FQGTGA. This CDR3 has 13 amino acids. The V segment lost 4 bases and the J segment 4 bases; nucleotides outside the gene matches: 3. The CDR3 coding sequence is TGTGCCAGCAGCTCGCGGGACAGCACTGAAGCTTTCTTT. This translates into CASSSRDSTEAFF.

This clonotype came up many times. The chain carries TRBV7-2 and TRBJ1-5, with TRBD1 matching over 10 bases. The V gene end was trimmed by 5 bases and the J gene end by 4 bases; junction bases not matched to a gene: 11. The CDR3 sequence is 17 residues long. CDR1 SGHTA and CDR2 FQGNSA come from the germline V gene. CDR3 sequence: CASSPYRDRGGNQPQHF. In DNA, the CDR3 is TGTGCCAGCAGCCCCTACCGGGACAGGGGAGGTAATCAGCCCCAGCATTTT.

This clonotype was found many times. The chain couples TRBV7-9 to TRBJ2-5; 9 bases agree with TRBD1. Germline CDR1 and CDR2: SEHNR and FQNEAQ (reference sequence). The V segment lost 3 bases and the J segment 5 bases; nucleotides outside the gene matches: 7. CDR3 length: 15 amino acids. The CDR3 reads CASSFHTGGQETQYF. The CDR3 DNA reads as TGTGCCAGCAGCTTTCATACAGGGGGCCAGGAGACCCAGTACTTC.

This chain links TRBV29-1 with TRBJ1-5, with no clear D. V lost 1 base and J lost 6, with 16 bases in between. In germline, CDR1 is SQVTM, CDR2 ANQGSEA. The CDR3 loop spans 15 amino acids. CDR3 in amino acids: CSVEGDSPSGQPQHF. In nucleotides, the CDR3 is TGCAGCGTTGAAGGCGACTCACCATCGGGTCAGCCCCAGCATTTT.

This clonotype was picked up many times. The chain combines TRBV7-2 with TRBJ1-1; D is unresolved. Germline CDR1 SGHTA, CDR2 FQGNSA. The CDR3 extends over 16 amino acids. The V end was cut by 5 bases, the J end by 0 bases, with 16 bases between. This chain's CDR3 is CASSPVPPGMNTEAFF. The CDR3 DNA reads TGTGCCAGCAGCCCCGTTCCTCCGGGGATGAACACTGAAGCTTTCTTT.

This clonotype occurred a few times. The rearrangement uses TRBV19 and TRBJ2-1; D might be TRBD1 (7 bases). The CDR3 is 16 amino acids. Germline CDR1 and CDR2: LNHDA and SQIVND (reference sequence). V dropped 3 bases and J dropped 10 bases, with 22 bases sitting between them. The CDR3 spells CASSIRQGGKTSEQFF. In DNA, the CDR3 is TGTGCCAGTAGTATCCGGCAGGGGGGCAAAACCAGCGAGCAGTTCTTC.

The chain employs TRBV12-5 and TRBJ1-5; D remains unclear. CDR1 is LGHNT and CDR2 is FRNRAP in the germline V gene. V was cut by 7 bases and J by 5 bases, with 9 bases left in between. This CDR3 has 12 amino acids. For the CDR3, the DNA is TGTGCTAGTGAGGGTAACTATCAGCCCCAGCATTTT. Translated, it gives CASEGNYQPQHF. The variable domain in full, completed from reference TRBV12-5 and TRBJ1-5, reads DARVTQTPRHKVTEMGQEVTMRCQPILGHNTVFWYRQTMMQGLELLAYFRNRAPLDDSGMPKDRFSAEMPDATLATLKIQPSEPRDSAVYFCASEGNYQPQHFGDGTRLSIL.

This clonotype was seen a handful of times. The chain recombines TRBV6-1 with TRBJ2-1; the match to TRBD2 covers 14 bases. The V gene's germline CDR1 is MNHNS and CDR2 SASEGT. Unmatched junction bases numbered 4, after V lost 8 bases and J lost 7 bases. This CDR3 spans 14 amino acids. This CDR3 is CASRTSGRRNEQFF. In DNA form, the CDR3 reads TGTGCCAGCCGGACTAGCGGGAGGAGGAATGAGCAGTTCTTC.

The table lists this clonotype with many counts. This chain connects TRBV7-2 to TRBJ2-4; 9 bases match TRBD2. Trimming at V came to 5 bases and at J to 0 bases, leaving 8 bases not matched to a gene. Germline CDR1 and CDR2: SGHTA and FQGNSA. This CDR3 is 17 amino acids long. CDR3 DNA sequence: TGTGCCAGCAGCGGCGGGGGGGGTGTTCTAGCCAAAAACATTCAGTACTTC. As protein: CASSGGGGVLAKNIQYF. Supplemented by reference TRBV7-2 and TRBJ2-4, the full variable domain reads GAGVSQSPSNKVTEKGKDVELRCDPISGHTALYWYRQSLGQGLEFLIYFQGNSAPDKSGLPSDRFSAERTGGSVSTLTIQRTQQEDSAVYLCASSGGGGVLAKNIQYFGAGTRLSVL.

The table lists this clonotype with many counts. This chain links TRBV7-2 with TRBJ2-2; 12 bases line up with TRBD2. V was clipped by 5 bases and J by 3 bases; unmatched bases: 4. Germline V CDR1 and CDR2: SGHTA, FQGNSA. The CDR3 length is 16 residues. CDR3 loop: CASSPGLAGYTGELFF. The CDR3 nucleotides are TGTGCCAGCAGCCCCGGACTAGCGGGATACACCGGGGAGCTGTTTTTT.

The J gene is TRBJ2-1, the V gene TRBV5-1; D is unresolved. Germline CDR1 SGHRS, CDR2 YFSETQ. V was cut by 2 bases and J by 0 bases, with 9 bases left in between. The CDR3 contains 15 residues. CDR3 in amino acids: CASSLASSSYNEQFF. The CDR3 DNA follows: TGCGCCAGCAGCTTAGCCTCAAGCTCCTACAATGAGCAGTTCTTC.

This clonotype was seen a handful of times. The chain carries TRBV29-1 and TRBJ1-1; D is undetermined. Germline-derived CDR1 and CDR2 are SQVTM and ANQGSEA. V was clipped by 3 bases and J by 1 base, with 12 bases between them. This CDR3 is 14 amino acids long. The CDR3 reads CSVEEWVGNTEAFF. The CDR3, as DNA: TGCAGCGTTGAGGAATGGGTGGGGAACACTGAAGCTTTCTTT.

Only a few counts were recorded for this clonotype. DNA for the CDR3: TGTGCCAGCAGCCCCCGGACAGGGGCGCTACCTGGAAACACCATATATTTT. Its translation is CASSPRTGALPGNTIYF. The chain combines TRBV7-2 with TRBJ1-3; 9 bases are a match to TRBD1. The CDR3 has 17 amino acids. With V trimmed by 5 bases and J by 2 bases, 10 bases remained unmatched. Germline CDR1 SGHTA, CDR2 FQGNSA.

This clonotype appeared many times. The chain combines TRBV7-8 with TRBJ1-1, with no clear D. Germline loops: CDR1 SGHVS, CDR2 FQNEAQ. Trimming removed 3 bases from V and 1 base from J, with 12 bases in between. The CDR3 extends over 15 amino acids. The CDR3 region is CASSLSGPGNTEAFF. DNA for the CDR3: TGTGCCAGCAGCTTGTCGGGCCCGGGGAACACTGAAGCTTTCTTT.

This clonotype was counted only a few times. V and J are TRBV20-1 and TRBJ2-5, with 7 bases aligning to TRBD1. Losses at the gene ends were 0 bases for V and 5 bases for J; bases not matched to a gene: 9. CDR1 DFQATT and CDR2 SNEGSKA come from the germline V gene (reference sequence). There are 15 residues in the CDR3. The CDR3 reads CSARDPKGAGETQYF. CDR3 DNA sequence: TGCAGTGCTAGAGATCCCAAGGGGGCTGGTGAGACCCAGTACTTC.

Many counts were recorded for this clonotype. The chain links TRBV27 to TRBJ2-2; D is ambiguous. V lost 5 bases and J lost 5, with 12 bases in between. Per germline, CDR1 MNHEY and CDR2 SMNVEV (reference sequence). The CDR3 contains 14 residues. As DNA, the CDR3 is TGTGCCAGCAGTCCCGGTACGCTGACCGGGGAGCTGTTTTTT. It encodes CASSPGTLTGELFF.

This clonotype was observed a few times. The chain has TRBV11-3 and TRBJ2-5; 13 bases are a match to TRBD2. The CDR3 is 22 residues long. From germline, CDR1 is SGHNT and CDR2 YENEEA. Trimming at V came to 0 bases and at J to 5 bases, leaving 21 bases not matched to a gene. This chain's CDR3 is CASSLDSGGGLAGSYTAETQYF. DNA for the CDR3: TGTGCCAGCAGCTTAGATTCCGGCGGGGGACTAGCGGGATCCTACACGGCGGAGACCCAGTACTTC. The variable domain in full, with the rest retrieved from reference TRBV11-3 and TRBJ2-5, is EAGVVQSPRYKIIEKKQPVAFWCNPISGHNTLYWYLQNLGQGPELLIRYENEEAVDDSQLPKDRFSAERLKGVDSTLKIQPAELGDSAVYLCASSLDSGGGLAGSYTAETQYFGPGTRLLVL.

This clonotype turned up a few times. The chain joins TRBV20-1 to TRBJ1-4; 7 nucleotides align to TRBD1. The CDR3 sequence is 16 residues long. Germline CDR1 DFQATT, CDR2 SNEGSKA (reference sequence). V lost 1 base, J lost 0 bases, and 5 bases stayed unmatched. The CDR3 DNA is TGCAGTGCTAGAGCATCGACAGGGACAACTAATGAAAAACTGTTTTTT. Residues: CSARASTGTTNEKLFF.

V gene TRBV4-1 combines with J gene TRBJ1-1; D not certain. Germline V CDR1 and CDR2: MGHRA, YSYEKL. Deletions cut 1 base from V and 4 bases from J, with 4 bases between. This CDR3 is 12 amino acids long. For the CDR3, the DNA is TGCGCCAGCAGCCAAGGGTTCACTGAAGCTTTCTTT. This gives the protein CASSQGFTEAFF.

This chain connects TRBV29-1 to TRBJ1-5; 7 bases line up with TRBD1. In germline, CDR1 is SQVTM, CDR2 ANQGSEA. J gave up 4 bases and V 6 bases, and 6 bases lay outside the gene matches. The CDR3 length is 13 residues. This CDR3 reads CSVAQGGNQPQHF. The CDR3 DNA follows: TGCAGCGTGGCTCAGGGGGGAAATCAGCCCCAGCATTTT.